This T cell receptor (beta chain) emerged from a study of cytomegalovirus exposure and HLA in healthy donors. Study conclusions and caveats: The only immune exposure information that was available was CMV serostatus.

With respect to this clone: Antigen unknown.

It was with 60 Vbeta and 13 Jbeta primers that the PCR ran. Sequenced by immunoSEQ multiplex PCR; TCRdb stores in-frame clones only, minus some. The sample shows under 200,000 clones, roughly 78% of them seen only once. The CDR3 spans 16 residues. Germline-derived CDR1 and CDR2 are SEHNR and FQNEAQ (reference sequence). Losses at the gene ends were 2 bases for V and 1 base for J; bases not matched to a gene: 4. J is TRBJ2-5 and V is TRBV7-9; 10 positions agree with TRBD2. The origin of this receptor is a woman in her twenties or thirties in good health and CMV-seropositive. Sequenced material: PBMCs. In DNA form, the CDR3 reads TGTGCCAGCAGCTTACAGACTAGCGGGCTCCAAGAGACCCAGTACTTC. The encoded protein is CASSLQTSGLQETQYF.